Below, 15 T cell receptor beta chains from the same sample are listed, as sequenced in a study of Graves' ophthalmopathy and Graves' hyperthyroidism. TCR beta CDR3 regions were amplified from RNA transcripts. Second-round multiplex PCR came after a first-round RT-PCR that employed HTBI primers. Using its own MiXCR run on the multiplex PCR reads, TCRdb lists one record per CDR3 protein. The data show roughly 410,000 distinct CDR3 sequences, 15% seen once. Material: peripheral blood. These receptors were taken from a woman between 18 and 30 years old with stable Graves' hyperthyroidism.

V usage is TRBV20-1 and J usage is TRBJ2-5; D is uncertain. Trimming removed 1 base at V and 4 bases at J, with 16 bases between. The CDR3 covers 15 residues. Germline CDR1 is DFQATT and CDR2 is SNEGSKA (reference sequence). CDR3 residues: CSARGSRLGGETQYF. In DNA, the CDR3 is TGCAGTGCTAGAGGGAGCCGTCTGGGCGGAGAGACCCAGTACTTC.

This clonotype has ten or more counts. This chain uses TRBV19 with TRBJ1-2; D is unclear. V was trimmed by 4 bases and J by 2 bases, leaving 11 bases between them. The CDR3 covers 14 residues. The germline V gene encodes CDR1 LNHDA and CDR2 SQIVND (reference sequence). This chain's CDR3 is CASSTHGSNYGYTF. The DNA of the CDR3 is TGTGCCAGTAGTACCCATGGGAGCAACTATGGCTACACCTTC.

In this sample, this clonotype turned up many times. V is TRBV6-5 and J is TRBJ1-2; the D gene is possibly TRBD1 (5 bases). Germline CDR1 MNHEY, CDR2 SVGAGI. The CDR3 runs to 12 residues. V was clipped by 4 bases and J by 4 bases, with 7 bases between them. The CDR3 reads CASSSGGYGYTF. Here the CDR3 DNA reads TGTGCCAGCAGTTCCGGGGGCTATGGCTACACCTTC.

About this clonotype itself: A much larger clonotype is one base distant, so this may be a read error. In nucleotides, the CDR3 is TGTGCCAGCCGCTTTAACCCGGGAAGTATCTACGAGCAGTACTTC. Its translation is CASRFNPGSIYEQYF. The chain combines TRBV7-3 with TRBJ2-7, with a weak D call TRBD2 (5 bases). This CDR3 comprises 15 residues. From germline, CDR1 is SGHTA and CDR2 FQGTGA.

This sequence joins TRBV6-5 and TRBJ2-4; D may be TRBD2 (5 bases). The CDR3 has 15 residues. V lost 0 bases, J lost 2 bases, and 8 bases lay in between. Germline CDR1 is MNHEY and CDR2 is SVGAGI. CDR3 in amino acids: CASSYSTGTKNIQYF. DNA for the CDR3: TGTGCCAGCAGTTACTCGACGGGGACCAAAAACATTCAGTACTTC.

This clonotype was found many times. This chain uses TRBV5-5 with TRBJ2-7, with a possible D match to TRBD2 (5 bases). CDR3 size: 15 residues. Germline assignment: CDR1 SGHKS and CDR2 YYEKEE (reference sequence). Deletions cut 0 bases from V and 0 bases from J, with 10 bases between. This CDR3 is CASSLASGNSYEQYF. DNA of the CDR3: TGTGCCAGCAGCTTGGCGTCGGGGAACTCCTACGAGCAGTACTTC.

Ten or more counts support this clonotype. The rearrangement links TRBV4-1 to TRBJ1-1, with D uncertain. CDR1 MGHRA and CDR2 YSYEKL come from the germline V gene. This CDR3 spans 16 amino acids. V lost 6 bases and J lost 6, with 23 bases in between. The CDR3 loop reads CASRVGSLIDRAEAFF. The CDR3 nucleotides read TGCGCCAGCAGGGTAGGTAGCCTGATAGACCGGGCTGAAGCTTTCTTT.

This clonotype came up many times. One end of the junction does not line up with germline, which may come from a read error. The chain recombines TRBV5-6 with TRBJ2-5; TRBD2 might be the D (7 bases). CDR3 length equals 15 residues. Germline lookup yields CDR1 SGHDT and CDR2 YYEEEE. CDR3 sequence reads: CASSLLGGARETQYF. As DNA, the CDR3 is TGTGCCAGCAGCTTGTTGGGGGGGGCCAGAGAGACCCAATACTTC.

The chain uses TRBV6-2 or TRBV6-3 and TRBJ1-5; 9 bases fit TRBD1. Germline loops: CDR1 MNHEY, CDR2 SVGEGT. Germline trimming cut 2 bases from V and 0 bases from J; bases unmatched to any gene: 11. CDR3 length equals 19 residues. CDR3 DNA sequence: TGTGCCAGCAGTTACCAAGGGACAGGGTGGGGGTATAGCAATCAGCCCCAGCATTTT. Translated: CASSYQGTGWGYSNQPQHF.

Ten or more counts support this clonotype. The CDR3 DNA reads as TGTGCCAGCAGTTATCTCGGGACAGGGGTTAGAACTGAAGCTTTCTTT. Amino acid sequence: CASSYLGTGVRTEAFF. The chain uses TRBV6-5 and TRBJ1-1, with 10 bases aligning to TRBD1. Trimming took 3 bases from V and 5 from J; bases not matched to a gene: 9. The CDR3 is 16 residues long. The germline V gene encodes CDR1 MNHEY and CDR2 SVGAGI.

This clonotype was seen ten or more times. Here the CDR3 DNA reads TGTGCCAGCTGGGCTTATGGAGGAGAAGTCACTGAAGCTTTCTTT. Protein sequence: CASWAYGGEVTEAFF. The rearrangement uses TRBV6-2 or TRBV6-3 and TRBJ1-1; D gene uncertain. CDR1 and CDR2 from the germline V gene are MNHEY and SVGEGT. V lost 8 bases and J lost 4, with 20 bases in between. The CDR3 is 15 amino acids.

In this sample, this clonotype turned up many times. DNA for the CDR3: TGTGCCAGCATCGACAGCCAAGAGACCCAGTACTTC. Translated: CASIDSQETQYF. The chain links TRBV7-9 to TRBJ2-5, with D tentatively TRBD1 (5 bases). In germline, CDR1 is SEHNR, CDR2 FQNEAQ (reference sequence). This CDR3 region has 12 residues. The germline V and J ends were trimmed by 7 bases and 1 base, with 7 bases remaining between them.

In this sample, this clonotype turned up many times. V gene TRBV7-8 combines with J gene TRBJ2-7; D could derive from TRBD1 or TRBD2 (5 bases each). Germline assignment: CDR1 SGHVS and CDR2 FQNEAQ. This CDR3 spans 15 amino acids. Trimming shortened V by 1 base and J by 0 bases, and 10 bases separated the two germline ends. CDR3 sequence: CASSLGSGHSYEQYF. The CDR3 region has the DNA TGTGCCAGCAGCTTAGGGAGCGGACACTCCTACGAGCAGTACTTC.

This clonotype was counted ten times or more. V is TRBV7-9 and J is TRBJ1-1; D perhaps matches TRBD1 (6 bases). The CDR3 totals 15 residues. V was cut by 1 base and J by 1 base, with 10 bases left in between. Germline V gene data show CDR1 as SEHNR and CDR2 as FQNEAQ (reference sequence). The chain's CDR3 is CASSLDETGNTEAFF. The CDR3 coding sequence is TGTGCCAGCAGCTTAGATGAGACAGGGAACACTGAAGCTTTCTTT.

The gene calls are TRBV6-1 and TRBJ2-3; 10 positions match TRBD2. Losses at the gene ends were 4 bases for V and 0 bases for J; bases not matched to a gene: 10. The CDR3 covers 18 residues. Germline V CDR1 and CDR2: MNHNS, SASEGT. The CDR3 DNA follows: TGTGCCAGCAGTGGGAAGCGGGGGGGCCCCCGTAGCACAGATACGCAGTATTTT. Residues: CASSGKRGGPRSTDTQYF.